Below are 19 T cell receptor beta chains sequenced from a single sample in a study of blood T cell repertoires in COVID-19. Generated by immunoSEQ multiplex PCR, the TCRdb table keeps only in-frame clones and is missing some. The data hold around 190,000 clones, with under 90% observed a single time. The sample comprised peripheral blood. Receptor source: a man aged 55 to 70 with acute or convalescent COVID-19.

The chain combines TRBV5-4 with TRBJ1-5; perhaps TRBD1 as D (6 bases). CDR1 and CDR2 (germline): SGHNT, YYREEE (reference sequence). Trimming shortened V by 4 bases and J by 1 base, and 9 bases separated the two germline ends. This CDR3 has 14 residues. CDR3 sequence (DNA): TGTGCCAGCAGCAACAGGGAAAGCAATCAGCCCCAGCATTTT. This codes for CASSNRESNQPQHF.

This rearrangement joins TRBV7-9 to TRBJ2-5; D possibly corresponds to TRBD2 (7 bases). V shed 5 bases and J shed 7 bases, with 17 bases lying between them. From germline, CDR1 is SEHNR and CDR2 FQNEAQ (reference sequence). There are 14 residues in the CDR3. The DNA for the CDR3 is TGTGCCAGCAGCCCTTGGGGGGGCAACTGGACCCAGTACTTC. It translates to CASSPWGGNWTQYF.

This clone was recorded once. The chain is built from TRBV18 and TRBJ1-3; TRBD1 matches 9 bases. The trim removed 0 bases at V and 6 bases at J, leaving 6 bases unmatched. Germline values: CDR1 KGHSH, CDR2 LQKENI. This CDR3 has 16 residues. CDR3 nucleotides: TGTGCCAGCTCACCACCCACGGGACAGGGAGAAAACACCATATATTTT. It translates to CASSPPTGQGENTIYF.

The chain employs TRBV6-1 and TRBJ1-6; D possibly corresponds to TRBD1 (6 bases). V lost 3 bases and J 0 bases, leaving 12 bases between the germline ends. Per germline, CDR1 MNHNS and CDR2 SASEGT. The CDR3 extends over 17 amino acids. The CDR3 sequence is CASSDEIGGSYNSPLHF. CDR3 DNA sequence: TGTGCCAGCAGTGACGAAATAGGGGGCTCCTATAATTCACCCCTCCACTTT.

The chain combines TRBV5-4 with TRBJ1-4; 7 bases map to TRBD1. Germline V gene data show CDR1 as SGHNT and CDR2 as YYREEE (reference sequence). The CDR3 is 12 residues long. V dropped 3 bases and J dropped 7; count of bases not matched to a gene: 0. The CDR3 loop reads CASSWTGEKLFF. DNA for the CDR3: TGTGCCAGCAGCTGGACAGGTGAAAAACTGTTTTTT. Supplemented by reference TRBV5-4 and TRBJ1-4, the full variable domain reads ETGVTQSPTHLIKTRGQQVTLRCSSQSGHNTVSWYQQALGQGPQFIFQYYREEENGRGNFPPRFSGLQFPNYSSELNVNALELDDSALYLCASSWTGEKLFFGSGTQLSVL.

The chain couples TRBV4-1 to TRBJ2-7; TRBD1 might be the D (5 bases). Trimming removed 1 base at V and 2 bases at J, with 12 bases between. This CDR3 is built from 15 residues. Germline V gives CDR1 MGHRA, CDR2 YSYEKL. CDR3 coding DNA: TGCGCCAGCAGCCAAGTCCCGACAGCAACCTACGAGCAGTACTTC. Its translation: CASSQVPTATYEQYF.

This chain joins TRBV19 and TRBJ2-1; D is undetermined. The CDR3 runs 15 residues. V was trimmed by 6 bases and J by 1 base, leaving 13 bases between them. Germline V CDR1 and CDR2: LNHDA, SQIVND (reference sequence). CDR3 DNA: TGTGCCAGTAGACGCCAGGCCCGATCCTACAATGAGCAGTTCTTC. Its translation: CASRRQARSYNEQFF.

Written as DNA, the CDR3 is TGCGCCAGCAGTGAGTCAGCAGGGCCCCTCTATGGCTACACCTTC. It yields the protein CASSESAGPLYGYTF. The chain links TRBV10-1 to TRBJ1-2; TRBD1 is a possible D gene (5 bases). The germline CDR1 and CDR2 sequences are WNHNN and SYGVQD (reference sequence). Trimming took 0 bases from V and 4 from J, leaving 12 bases between them. There are 15 residues in the CDR3.

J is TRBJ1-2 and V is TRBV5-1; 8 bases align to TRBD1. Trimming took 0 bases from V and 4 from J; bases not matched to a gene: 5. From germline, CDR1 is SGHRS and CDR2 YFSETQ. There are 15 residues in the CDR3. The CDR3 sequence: CASSLDRGSAYGYTF. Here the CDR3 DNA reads TGCGCCAGCAGCTTGGACAGGGGGTCGGCCTATGGCTACACCTTC.

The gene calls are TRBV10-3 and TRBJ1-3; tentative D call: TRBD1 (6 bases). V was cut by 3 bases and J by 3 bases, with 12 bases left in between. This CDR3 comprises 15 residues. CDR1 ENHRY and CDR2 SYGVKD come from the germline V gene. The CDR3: CAISETGMGGNTIYF. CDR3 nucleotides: TGTGCCATCAGTGAAACAGGGATGGGTGGAAACACCATATATTTT.

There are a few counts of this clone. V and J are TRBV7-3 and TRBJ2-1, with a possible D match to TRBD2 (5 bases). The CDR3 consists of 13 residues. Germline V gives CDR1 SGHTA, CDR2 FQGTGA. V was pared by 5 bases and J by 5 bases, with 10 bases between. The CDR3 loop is CASSLGLDNEQFF. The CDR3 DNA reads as TGTGCCAGCAGCCTCGGACTTGACAATGAGCAGTTCTTC.

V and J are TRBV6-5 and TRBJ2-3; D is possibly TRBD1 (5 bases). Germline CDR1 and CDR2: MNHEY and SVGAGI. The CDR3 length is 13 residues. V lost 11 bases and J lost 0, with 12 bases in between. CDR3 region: CASGQGSTDTQYF. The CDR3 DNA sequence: TGTGCCTCCGGGCAGGGTAGCACAGATACGCAGTATTTT.

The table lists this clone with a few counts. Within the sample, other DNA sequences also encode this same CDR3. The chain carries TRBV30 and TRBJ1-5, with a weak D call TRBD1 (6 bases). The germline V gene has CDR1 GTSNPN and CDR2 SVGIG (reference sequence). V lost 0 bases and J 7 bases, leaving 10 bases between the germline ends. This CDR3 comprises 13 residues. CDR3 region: CAWSVGGEQPQHF. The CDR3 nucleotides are TGTGCCTGGAGTGTAGGGGGGGAACAGCCCCAGCATTTT.

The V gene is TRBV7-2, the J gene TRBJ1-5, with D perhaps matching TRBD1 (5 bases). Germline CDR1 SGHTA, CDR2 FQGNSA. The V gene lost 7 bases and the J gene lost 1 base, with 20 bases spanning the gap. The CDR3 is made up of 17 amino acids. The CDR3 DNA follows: TGTGCCAGCACCCCCTGGGGCAGGGCCCTCAGCAATCAGCCCCAGCATTTT. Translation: CASTPWGRALSNQPQHF. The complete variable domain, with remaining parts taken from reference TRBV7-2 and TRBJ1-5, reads GAGVSQSPSNKVTEKGKDVELRCDPISGHTALYWYRQSLGQGLEFLIYFQGNSAPDKSGLPSDRFSAERTGGSVSTLTIQRTQQEDSAVYLCASTPWGRALSNQPQHFGDGTRLSIL.

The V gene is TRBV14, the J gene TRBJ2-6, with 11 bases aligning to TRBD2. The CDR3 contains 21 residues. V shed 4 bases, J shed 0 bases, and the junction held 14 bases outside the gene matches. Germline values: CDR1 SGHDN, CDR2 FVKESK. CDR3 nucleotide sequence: TGTGCCAGCAGCCTCGTCGCTTCTAGCGGGAGGTCTAGCTCTGGGGCCAACGTCCTGACTTTC. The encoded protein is CASSLVASSGRSSSGANVLTF.

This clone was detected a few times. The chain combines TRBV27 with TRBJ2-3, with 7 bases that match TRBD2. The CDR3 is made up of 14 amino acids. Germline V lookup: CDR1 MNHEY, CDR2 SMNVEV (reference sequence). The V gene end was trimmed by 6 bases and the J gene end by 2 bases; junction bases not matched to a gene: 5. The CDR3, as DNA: TGTGCCAGCAGCCCCAGGGACTACACAGATACGCAGTATTTT. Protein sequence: CASSPRDYTDTQYF.

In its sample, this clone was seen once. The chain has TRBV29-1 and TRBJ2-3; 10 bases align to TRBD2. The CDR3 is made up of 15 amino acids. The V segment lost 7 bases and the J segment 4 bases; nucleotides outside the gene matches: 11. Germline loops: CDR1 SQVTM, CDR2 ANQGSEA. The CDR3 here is CSAPPLAGAADTQYF. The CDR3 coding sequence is TGCAGCGCCCCTCCCCTAGCGGGAGCGGCAGATACGCAGTATTTT.

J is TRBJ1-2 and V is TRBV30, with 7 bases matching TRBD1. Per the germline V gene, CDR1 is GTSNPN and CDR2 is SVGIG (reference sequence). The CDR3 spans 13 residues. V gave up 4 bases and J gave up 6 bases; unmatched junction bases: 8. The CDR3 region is CAWTRQGINGYTF. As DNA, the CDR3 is TGTGCCTGGACCAGACAGGGCATAAATGGCTACACCTTC.

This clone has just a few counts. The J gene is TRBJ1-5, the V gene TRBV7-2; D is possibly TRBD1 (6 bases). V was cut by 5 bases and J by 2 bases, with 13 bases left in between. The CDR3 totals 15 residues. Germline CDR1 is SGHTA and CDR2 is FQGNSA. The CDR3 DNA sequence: TGTGCCAGCAGCCGCCAACAGGGAGGCAATCAGCCCCAGCATTTT. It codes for CASSRQQGGNQPQHF.